The 27 T cell receptor beta chains below were found in one sample sequenced in a study of blood T cells in healthy people across ages. Using a J-beta primer mix together with a sample-barcoded 5' primer, a second PCR was run for roughly 6 to 12 cycles. MiXCR, run by TCRdb on the 5' RACE reads, gives a single entry per CDR3 protein. The sample consists of about 1.1 million distinct CDR3 sequences, around two fifths of them appearing once. The sample comprised blood. These receptor sequences come from a man aged 18 to 30 in good health.

The rearrangement joins TRBV3-1 to TRBJ1-4; D is undetermined. CDR3 length equals 14 residues. V was clipped by 2 bases and J by 7 bases, with 11 bases between them. Germline CDR1 and CDR2: LGHDT and YNNKEL (reference sequence). In DNA, the CDR3 is TGTGCCAGCAGCCAACACGAGGAGGGTGAAAAACTGTTTTTT. Translated, it gives CASSQHEEGEKLFF.

Details on this clonotype: An end of the junction does not agree with germline; a read error may underlie this. This chain joins TRBV9 and TRBJ1-4; TRBD1 might be the D (5 bases). The CDR3 contains 14 residues. The germline V gene has CDR1 SGDLS and CDR2 YYNGEE. CDR3 DNA: TGTGCCAGCCGCGTGCAGGGTTTGAATGAAAAACTGTTTTTT. Translation: CASRVQGLNEKLFF.

The sample holds a few counts of this clonotype. This chain links TRBV7-2 with TRBJ2-3; a possible D gene is TRBD2 (6 bases). This CDR3 has 15 residues. V shed 7 bases and J shed 0 bases, with 14 bases lying between them. Germline CDR1 is SGHTA and CDR2 is FQGNSA. The CDR3 region has the DNA TGTGCCAGCAACCTGGGAGGTTCTAGCACAGATACGCAGTATTTT. Translated: CASNLGGSSTDTQYF.

This clonotype turned up a few times. The chain couples TRBV2 to TRBJ2-1; TRBD2 is a possible D gene (6 bases). Per the germline V gene, CDR1 is SNHLY and CDR2 is FYNNEI. V shed 3 bases and J shed 3 bases, with 9 bases lying between them. The CDR3 length is 14 residues. The CDR3 region has the DNA TGTGCCAGCAGTGATCGGGGAGGCTACAATGAGCAGTTCTTC. Translated, it gives CASSDRGGYNEQFF.

This clonotype appeared many times. The chain uses TRBV20-1 and TRBJ2-3; 10 nucleotides align to TRBD2. J lost 3 bases, V lost 6 bases, and 9 bases had no gene match. Germline values: CDR1 DFQATT, CDR2 SNEGSKA (reference sequence). The CDR3 sequence is 15 residues long. The CDR3 nucleotides are TGCAGTGCAACGCCGGGACTAGCGACTACAGATACGCAGTATTTT. As protein: CSATPGLATTDTQYF.

Comment on this clonotype: A much larger clone is a single base away; this may be a read error. The chain couples TRBV29-1 to TRBJ1-2, with D maybe TRBD1 (6 bases). The CDR3 runs 13 residues. Germline V CDR1 and CDR2: SQVTM, ANQGSEA. The CDR3 sequence: CGVLEQGHYGYTF. DNA of the CDR3: TGCGGCGTTCTTGAACAGGGTCACTATGGCTACACCTTC.

About this clonotype: Germline is not matched at one junction end, which may reflect a read error. The rearrangement uses TRBV11-2 and TRBJ2-1, with a weak D call TRBD2 (6 bases). This CDR3 comprises 14 residues. Germline V gene data show CDR1 as SGHAT and CDR2 as FQNNGV. CDR3 in amino acids: CASGLVFWGDEQFF. CDR3 nucleotide sequence: TGTGCCAGCGGCTTAGTTTTTTGGGGGGATGAGCAGTTCTTC.

The V gene is TRBV14, the J gene TRBJ1-6; D is perhaps TRBD1 (6 bases). The CDR3 covers 15 residues. V was clipped by 5 bases and J by 4 bases, with 12 bases between them. CDR1 SGHDN and CDR2 FVKESK come from the germline V gene. CDR3 DNA sequence: TGTGCCAGCAGCTTAGGACAGATTTATAATTCACCCCTCCACTTT. It is translated as CASSLGQIYNSPLHF.

The gene calls are TRBV6-2 or TRBV6-3 and TRBJ2-7, with TRBD1 matching 7 bases. Trimming cost V 5 bases and J 3 bases; bases outside gene matches: 10. Germline loops: CDR1 MNHEY, CDR2 SVGEGT. The CDR3 sequence is 15 residues long. The CDR3 region is CASSRKGADRYEQYF. The CDR3 DNA follows: TGTGCCAGCAGTCGGAAGGGGGCCGATCGCTACGAGCAGTACTTC.

CDR3 DNA: TGCGCCAGCAGCCAAGAAATCGGGGGGGCCCCAAGCAATGAGCAGTTCTTC. Its protein product is CASSQEIGGAPSNEQFF. The chain recombines TRBV4-1 with TRBJ2-1; TRBD2 matches at 8 bases. This CDR3 is 17 amino acids long. The ends lost 0 bases at V and 6 bases at J; junction bases unmatched: 10. Germline CDR1 MGHRA, CDR2 YSYEKL.

The J gene is TRBJ2-5, the V gene TRBV27; 9 bases agree with TRBD1. CDR3 length: 15 residues. Germline V lookup: CDR1 MNHEY, CDR2 SMNVEV (reference sequence). V shed 5 bases, J shed 5 bases, and the junction held 9 bases outside the gene matches. The CDR3 DNA reads as TGTGCCAGCAGTCTAGGACAGGGGTTAGGTGAGACCCAGTACTTC. Its protein product is CASSLGQGLGETQYF.

This clonotype was observed a few times. This chain uses TRBV7-8 with TRBJ1-4, with TRBD1 identical over 10 bases. J was trimmed by 5 bases and V by 4 bases; bases with no gene match: 4. CDR1 SGHVS and CDR2 FQNEAQ come from the germline V gene. This CDR3 spans 15 amino acids. CDR3 amino acids: CASSSGTGVNEKLFF. The CDR3 DNA reads TGTGCCAGCAGCTCTGGGACAGGGGTAAATGAAAAACTGTTTTTT.

The chain combines TRBV7-8 with TRBJ1-4; 9 bases are shared with TRBD1. Germline V CDR1 and CDR2: SGHVS, FQNEAQ. V was pared by 3 bases and J by 2 bases, with 4 bases of the junction left unmatched. The CDR3 runs 16 residues. This chain's CDR3 is CASSLTGGLTNEKLFF. Here the CDR3 DNA reads TGTGCCAGCAGCTTGACAGGGGGTCTGACTAATGAAAAACTGTTTTTT.

This clonotype turned up a few times. The chain recombines TRBV5-1 with TRBJ2-6; perhaps D is TRBD1 or TRBD2 (5 bases each). V was pared by 0 bases and J by 5 bases, with 18 bases between. Germline CDR1 is SGHRS and CDR2 is YFSETQ. The length of the CDR3 is 18 residues. CDR3 DNA: TGCGCCAGCAGCTTGGTTCCCCGGGACGCCTTTAGGGCCAACGTCCTGACTTTC. It is translated as CASSLVPRDAFRANVLTF.

J is TRBJ1-1 and V is TRBV6-2 or TRBV6-3; maybe TRBD1 (6 bases). This CDR3 is 16 amino acids long. The germline V gene encodes CDR1 MNHEY and CDR2 SVGEGT. V was cut by 0 bases and J by 4 bases, with 15 bases left in between. CDR3 nucleotides: TGTGCCAGCAGTTACTCCCCTAGGACAGCGAGCACTGAAGCTTTCTTT. Protein: CASSYSPRTASTEAFF.

This clonotype has just a few counts. V usage is TRBV18 and J usage is TRBJ1-1, with a possible D match to TRBD1 (5 bases). CDR1 is KGHSH, CDR2 LQKENI, per germline. The V gene lost 3 bases and the J gene lost 0 bases, with 8 bases spanning the gap. CDR3 length: 14 residues. The CDR3 loop is CASSPRDMNTEAFF. The CDR3 coding sequence is TGTGCCAGCTCACCCAGGGATATGAACACTGAAGCTTTCTTT.

This clonotype appeared a few times. The chain joins TRBV9 to TRBJ2-1; D is perhaps TRBD2 (5 bases). Germline V CDR1 and CDR2: SGDLS, YYNGEE. The V end was cut by 2 bases, the J end by 2 bases, with 17 bases between. This CDR3 is 17 amino acids long. CDR3 sequence (DNA): TGTGCCAGCAGCGTCCTGGCTGGCGGGCGCACCTACAATGAGCAGTTCTTC. It translates to CASSVLAGGRTYNEQFF.

The V gene is TRBV4-2, the J gene TRBJ1-2, with a possible D match to TRBD1 (5 bases). V was cut by 0 bases and J by 4 bases, with 6 bases left in between. The germline CDR1 and CDR2 sequences are LGHNA and YNFKEQ. The CDR3 consists of 13 residues. DNA of the CDR3: TGTGCCAGCAGCCAAGAAGACAGCTATGGCTACACCTTC. It translates to CASSQEDSYGYTF.

This clonotype turned up a few times. The chain has TRBV10-2 and TRBJ2-1; 8 bases agree with TRBD2. V shed 4 bases, J shed 1 base, and the junction held 6 bases outside the gene matches. Per the germline V gene, CDR1 is WSHSY and CDR2 is SAAADI. This CDR3 spans 16 amino acids. This CDR3 reads CASSGWTSQSYNEQFF. DNA for the CDR3: TGCGCCAGCAGTGGATGGACTAGCCAGTCCTACAATGAGCAGTTCTTC.

The chain joins TRBV7-9 to TRBJ2-7, with unresolved D. CDR1 and CDR2 from the germline V gene are SEHNR and FQNEAQ (reference sequence). The CDR3 is 16 residues long. V shed 2 bases and J shed 2 bases, with 16 bases lying between them. The CDR3 region is CASSLFQPRLAYEQYF. In nucleotides, the CDR3 is TGTGCCAGCAGCTTATTCCAGCCTAGACTTGCCTACGAGCAGTACTTC.

The V call is TRBV15, the J call TRBJ2-1, with TRBD2 matching 7 bases. The V segment lost 3 bases and the J segment 5 bases; nucleotides outside the gene matches: 10. Germline CDR1 and CDR2: LNHNV and YYDKDF (reference sequence). The CDR3 spans 16 residues. The CDR3 nucleotides are TGTGCCACCAGCAGGCTAGACAGCGGGGTCGACAATGAGCAGTTCTTC. Its translation is CATSRLDSGVDNEQFF.

The V call is TRBV7-9, the J call TRBJ1-1; D not certain. Germline loops: CDR1 SEHNR, CDR2 FQNEAQ (reference sequence). V was shortened by 6 bases and J by 11 bases, with 19 bases between the two germline ends. The CDR3 extends over 13 amino acids. The CDR3 sequence is CASSQRRRLFAFF. Here the CDR3 DNA reads TGTGCCAGCAGTCAAAGACGGCGACTTTTTGCTTTCTTT.

V usage is TRBV6-2 or TRBV6-3 and J usage is TRBJ2-1, with a possible D match to TRBD1 (6 bases). Per germline, CDR1 MNHEY and CDR2 SVGEGT. This CDR3 is 15 amino acids long. V gave up 4 bases and J gave up 1 base, with 11 bases separating them. CDR3 sequence reads: CASSSRQVSYNEQFF. The DNA of the CDR3 is TGTGCCAGCAGTTCCAGACAGGTATCCTACAATGAGCAGTTCTTC.

The chain links TRBV20-1 to TRBJ1-1, with 8 bases lining up with TRBD1. Germline values: CDR1 DFQATT, CDR2 SNEGSKA (reference sequence). This CDR3 has 14 amino acids. V lost 6 bases and J lost 5; bases outside the gene matches: 11. The CDR3 here is CSATGGGIWTEAFF. In DNA form, the CDR3 reads TGCAGTGCCACAGGGGGAGGGATATGGACTGAAGCTTTCTTT.

The rearrangement uses TRBV28 and TRBJ1-5; no firm D call. Trimming left V 7 bases short and J 3 bases short, with 10 bases between. Germline assignment: CDR1 MDHEN and CDR2 SYDVKM. The CDR3 contains 13 residues. The CDR3 protein is CASTLPNNQPQHF. DNA of the CDR3: TGTGCCAGCACCCTCCCGAACAATCAGCCCCAGCATTTT.

This clonotype appeared a single time. One end of the junction is discordant with germline, which a read error may explain. The V and J genes are TRBV12-3 or TRBV12-4 and TRBJ2-3; 12 nucleotides match TRBD2. The CDR3 contains 16 residues. CDR3 nucleotides: TGTGCCAGCAGTCCTCTGACTAGCGGGGGAGCAGATACGGAGTATTTT. This translates into CASSPLTSGGADTEYF.

CDR3 coding DNA: TGTGCCAGCAGTTACTCTGCCTCTGAGCAGTTCTTC. Amino acids: CASSYSASEQFF. This chain joins TRBV6-2 or TRBV6-3 and TRBJ2-1; unclear D gene. In germline, CDR1 is MNHEY, CDR2 SVGEGT. CDR3 length: 12 residues. V was trimmed by 0 bases and J by 9 bases, leaving 6 bases between them.